The 16 T cell receptor beta chains reported below all come from one sample, sequenced in a study of blood T cell repertoires in COVID-19. The repertoire was sequenced with immunoSEQ multiplex PCR; TCRdb's copy has only in-frame clones and lacks some. This table holds tens of thousands of clones, more than 80% found once. Sequenced material: peripheral blood. The source is a man aged 50-60 years with COVID-19, enrolled during active disease.

The rearrangement uses TRBV12-3 or TRBV12-4 and TRBJ1-2; tentative D call: TRBD1 (5 bases). The CDR3 runs to 13 residues. V lost 3 bases, J lost 2 bases, and 7 bases lay in between. CDR3 loop: CASSFQGNYGYTF. CDR3 bases: TGTGCCAGCAGTTTTCAGGGAAACTATGGCTACACCTTC.

Turning to this clone: Other DNA sequences in this sample translate to the same CDR3. V usage is TRBV12-3 or TRBV12-4 and J usage is TRBJ1-5; tentative D call: TRBD1 (6 bases). This CDR3 spans 13 amino acids. The ends were cut back, 8 bases at V and 7 bases at J, with 15 bases in the middle. The CDR3 bases are TGTGCCAGCTCCGGTGGGGGCGGACAGCCCCAGCATTTT. This codes for CASSGGGGQPQHF.

V and J are TRBV5-8 and TRBJ1-2; possibly TRBD1 for D (6 bases). The CDR3 is 16 residues long. Trimming took off 2 bases at V and 2 bases at J, with 16 bases between the two ends. Germline lookup yields CDR1 SGHTS and CDR2 YDEGEE. CDR3 nucleotides: TGTGCCAGCAGCTTCAAGCGTCAGGGGAAGAACTATGGCTACACCTTC. It specifies CASSFKRQGKNYGYTF.

The CDR3 nucleotides read TGTGCCAGCAGCCCGTTTCGGGGTCGTGGCTACACCTTC. Amino acids: CASSPFRGRGYTF. The J gene is TRBJ1-2, the V gene TRBV5-4; no definite D call. The CDR3 covers 13 residues. V lost 4 bases and J 7 bases, leaving 14 bases between the germline ends. Germline V lookup: CDR1 SGHNT, CDR2 YYREEE (reference sequence). The entire variable domain, with the rest obtained from reference TRBV5-4 and TRBJ1-2, is as follows: ETGVTQSPTHLIKTRGQQVTLRCSSQSGHNTVSWYQQALGQGPQFIFQYYREEENGRGNFPPRFSGLQFPNYSSELNVNALELDDSALYLCASSPFRGRGYTFGSGTRLTVV.

The chain uses TRBV7-9 and TRBJ1-1; D may be TRBD1 (5 bases). Germline V CDR1 and CDR2: SEHNR, FQNEAQ (reference sequence). The CDR3 contains 13 residues. Trimming stripped 3 bases from V and 11 bases from J, with 16 bases between. In DNA, the CDR3 is TGTGCCAGCAGCTTTCTAGCGGGACCAGCTGCTTTCTTT. Translated: CASSFLAGPAAFF.

V usage is TRBV6-5 and J usage is TRBJ1-1; the D is unclear. Per germline, CDR1 MNHEY and CDR2 SVGAGI. This CDR3 has 12 residues. Trimming pared 6 bases from V and 11 bases from J, leaving 16 bases between. The DNA of the CDR3 is TGTGCCAGCAGCCGTGACTCCCATGGGGCTTTCTTT. This translates into CASSRDSHGAFF.

The chain uses TRBV27 and TRBJ2-7, with 8 bases identical to TRBD2. V lost 5 bases and J lost 0; bases outside the gene matches: 6. In germline, CDR1 is MNHEY, CDR2 SMNVEV (reference sequence). The CDR3 contains 15 residues. The CDR3 DNA reads TGTGCCAGCAGTCCTTCCGGGGGGGACTCCTACGAGCAGTACTTC. This codes for CASSPSGGDSYEQYF.

This clone was observed a few times. This chain joins TRBV21-1 and TRBJ2-7; TRBD2, the table's D call, was not compared with the DNA. TRBV21-1 constitutes a pseudogene. This CDR3 contains 11 residues. The CDR3, as DNA: TGTGCCAGCGTACGGGTTGGCGAGCAGTACTTC. Protein product: CASVRVGEQYF.

The V gene is TRBV6-2 or TRBV6-3, the J gene TRBJ2-1; 7 positions agree with TRBD2. Germline V lookup: CDR1 MNHEY, CDR2 SVGEGT. The CDR3 loop spans 14 amino acids. J was trimmed by 5 bases and V by 1 base; bases with no gene match: 2. The CDR3 nucleotides are TGTGCCAGCAGTTACTGGGGGGGAAACAATGAGCAGTTCTTC. Translating gives CASSYWGGNNEQFF.

The V call is TRBV12-2, the J call TRBJ1-5; TRBD1 is the table's D call, not checked against the DNA. TRBV12-2 is annotated as a pseudogene. CDR3 length: 17 residues. The CDR3 is CASHPLQGGGMDQPQHF. In DNA, the CDR3 is TGTGCAAGTCACCCCTTGCAGGGGGGCGGAATGGATCAGCCCCAGCATTTT.

This rearrangement joins TRBV5-1 to TRBJ1-3, with D unclear. Per the germline V gene, CDR1 is SGHRS and CDR2 is YFSETQ. V dropped 4 bases and J dropped 0 bases, with 8 bases sitting between them. The CDR3 length is 14 residues. The CDR3 loop is CASSAQDSGNTIYF. In nucleotides, the CDR3 is TGCGCCAGCAGCGCCCAGGACTCTGGAAACACCATATATTTT.

This rearrangement joins TRBV18 to TRBJ2-4; D possibly corresponds to TRBD1 (5 bases). The CDR3 totals 16 residues. V was shortened by 0 bases and J by 5 bases, with 14 bases between the two germline ends. Germline loops: CDR1 KGHSH, CDR2 LQKENI. The CDR3 bases are TGTGCCAGCTCACCACCTAGGGGAAGGGGTGAAAACATTCAGTACTTC. Protein product: CASSPPRGRGENIQYF.

This chain joins TRBV2 and TRBJ2-7; D gene ambiguous. The germline V gene has CDR1 SNHLY and CDR2 FYNNEI. The length of the CDR3 is 13 residues. Deletions cut 2 bases from V and 5 bases from J, with 10 bases between. As DNA, the CDR3 is TGTGCCAGCAGTGAACGCAGGTCCAACGAGCAGTACTTC. As protein: CASSERRSNEQYF. The entire variable domain, with the rest obtained from reference TRBV2 and TRBJ2-7, is as follows: EPEVTQTPSHQVTQMGQEVILRCVPISNHLYFYWYRQILGQKVEFLVSFYNNEISEKSEIFDDQFSVERPDGSNFTLKIRSTKLEDSAMYFCASSERRSNEQYFGPGTRLTVT.

The chain links TRBV10-3 to TRBJ1-2, with unresolved D. The CDR3 runs 14 residues. CDR1 ENHRY and CDR2 SYGVKD come from the germline V gene. V lost 3 bases, J lost 0 bases, and 8 bases lay in between. The CDR3 region is CAISETVANYGYTF. The CDR3 DNA follows: TGTGCCATCAGTGAAACAGTAGCTAACTATGGCTACACCTTC.

The chain has TRBV20-1 and TRBJ1-1; D may be TRBD1 (6 bases). V gave up 8 bases and J gave up 4 bases, with 11 bases separating them. This CDR3 is built from 11 residues. The germline CDR1 and CDR2 sequences are DFQATT and SNEGSKA (reference sequence). The CDR3 sequence: CSSRGGTEAFF. The CDR3 nucleotides are TGCAGTTCCAGGGGCGGCACTGAAGCTTTCTTT.

In this sample, this clone turned up a few times. The chain uses TRBV3-1 (or the pseudogene TRBV3-2) and TRBJ1-5, with D uncertain. Trimming left V 3 bases short and J 4 bases short, with 13 bases between. CDR1 is LGHDT, CDR2 YNNKEL, per germline (reference sequence). The CDR3 spans 15 residues. The CDR3: CASSQGGIANQPQHF. The CDR3 DNA is TGTGCCAGCAGCCAGGGTGGAATAGCAAATCAGCCCCAGCATTTT.